This T cell receptor (beta chain) stems from a study of tumor and adjacent non-tumor tissue in lung cancer. On the study more broadly: Patients comprised 12 adenocarcinoma, a couple of squamous cell carcinoma and 1 small cell lung cancer. Overall study results and limits: Significantly higher TCR diversity was found in tumor than normal lung. Patients with more diverse tumor TCRs had worse survival.

This sample's RNA came from whole unsorted tissue. The normal lung tissue was taken more than 3 cm from the tumor edge. Newly diagnosed lung cancer patients had thoracic surgery in China, August–late 2014, without prior chemotherapy. With regard to this clonotype: As yet, its antigen is unknown. An end of the junction does not agree with germline; a read error may underlie this.

Three rounds of nested PCR, following a modified ARM-PCR protocol, produced the TCRbeta library. TCRdb redid the calling of the multiplex PCR reads with MiXCR, one entry per CDR3 protein. The sample yields around 100,000 distinct CDR3 sequences, less than 75% seen once. The germline CDR1 and CDR2 sequences are LGHNA and YNFKEQ. This CDR3 is 16 amino acids long. This chain links TRBV4-2 with TRBJ2-1, with D possibly being TRBD2 (6 bases). Sequenced input: distant non-tumor lung tissue. This receptor was obtained from a man aged 25-45 years with non-small cell lung cancer. CDR3 residues: CASSRIADLGYNEQFF. The CDR3, as DNA: TGTGCCAGCAGCCGCATAGCGGATTTGGGATACAATGAGCAATTCTTC.